This T cell receptor beta chain came from a study of cytomegalovirus exposure and HLA in healthy donors. Study as a whole: The 120 validation repertoires, a later analysis reported, used the same platform as the 650 to 800 repertoires from the first cohort.

Sequencing was performed with immunoSEQ multiplex PCR; in TCRdb, only in-frame clones are kept and a portion is missing. The sample includes about 160,000 clones, roughly nine tenths of them seen just once. This clone was seen a handful of times. The source material was PBMCs. The receptor was isolated from a woman between 25 and 40 years old in good health and CMV-seronegative.

DNA for the CDR3: TGTGCCAGCAGTGTCAACAGGACAAGGGGCAATCAGCCCCAGCATTTT. Its translation: CASSVNRTRGNQPQHF. The rearrangement joins TRBV6-4 to TRBJ1-5; a possible D gene is TRBD1 (5 bases). CDR1 is MRHNA, CDR2 SNTAGT, per germline. This CDR3 spans 16 amino acids. Between the trimmed V and J ends, which lost 4 bases and 2 bases, there was a span of 15 bases.